The 14 T cell receptor beta chains below come from one sample, sequenced in a study of T cells in localized non-small cell lung cancer. The assay was immunoSEQ multiplex PCR, and TCRdb's table has in-frame clones only and misses some. The sample records around 35,000 clones, around 93% being singletons. The specimen comprised peripheral blood, sampled before any cancer treatment. The source of these receptors is a female donor older than 55 with stage I lung adenocarcinoma.

This chain connects TRBV11-2 to TRBJ2-5; no reliable D call. The DNA end lines up better with TRBJ2-7; the J call may be wrong. The CDR3 sequence is 13 residues long. The germline V gene has CDR1 SGHAT and CDR2 FQNNGV. The CDR3 is CASRISRGAEQYF. The CDR3 DNA sequence: TGTGCCAGCAGAATCAGTCGAGGAGCCGAGCAGTACTTC.

The chain recombines TRBV11-3 with TRBJ1-1, with unresolved D. The CDR3 runs to 15 residues. In germline, CDR1 is SGHNT, CDR2 YENEEA. The germline V and J ends were trimmed by 3 bases and 0 bases, with 11 bases remaining between them. The CDR3 spells CASSLKATMNTEAFF. CDR3 coding DNA: TGTGCCAGCAGCTTGAAAGCCACCATGAACACTGAAGCTTTCTTT.

This chain joins TRBV6-5 and TRBJ2-1; 7 nucleotides match TRBD1. Germline V lookup: CDR1 MNHEY, CDR2 SVGAGI. This CDR3 contains 12 residues. V shed 5 bases, J shed 9 bases, and the junction held 4 bases outside the gene matches. The chain's CDR3 is CASSGRDSEQFF. DNA of the CDR3: TGTGCCAGCAGTGGCCGGGACAGTGAGCAGTTCTTC.

V and J are TRBV19 and TRBJ2-5, with D perhaps being TRBD1 or TRBD2 (5 bases each). The germline V gene has CDR1 LNHDA and CDR2 SQIVND (reference sequence). The CDR3 runs to 15 residues. V lost 6 bases and J lost 4, with 18 bases in between. As DNA, the CDR3 is TGTGCCAGTAGCCCCTTCGGAGCAGGGAGAGAGACCCAGTACTTC. It specifies CASSPFGAGRETQYF.

This CDR3 is CASSYSLVGGYGYTF. The CDR3 DNA follows: TGTGCCAGCAGTTACTCGTTGGTGGGGGGATATGGCTACACCTTC. J is TRBJ1-2 and V is TRBV6-5; D possibly corresponds to TRBD1 (5 bases). This CDR3 is built from 15 residues. Trimming took off 0 bases at V and 5 bases at J, with 13 bases between the two ends. Germline V lookup: CDR1 MNHEY, CDR2 SVGAGI.

The V call is TRBV7-9, the J call TRBJ2-2, with D uncertain. CDR1 and CDR2 from the germline V gene are SEHNR and FQNEAQ (reference sequence). The CDR3 has 16 amino acids. V was cut by 3 bases and J by 0 bases, with 11 bases left in between. CDR3 in amino acids: CASSLYKGSNTGELFF. Written as DNA, the CDR3 is TGTGCCAGCAGCTTGTATAAGGGTTCGAACACCGGGGAGCTGTTTTTT.

CDR3 loop: CASSVGISKGNEQFF. CDR3 DNA sequence: TGTGCCAGCAGCGTAGGGATTAGCAAAGGCAATGAGCAGTTCTTC. This chain links TRBV9 with TRBJ2-1; no clear D gene. Germline lookup yields CDR1 SGDLS and CDR2 YYNGEE. This CDR3 has 15 residues. Trimming removed 0 bases from V and 6 bases from J, with 13 bases in between.

This chain links TRBV5-4 with TRBJ2-3, with 11 positions matching TRBD2. Germline loops: CDR1 SGHNT, CDR2 YYREEE (reference sequence). Trimming at V came to 3 bases and at J to 5 bases, leaving 8 bases not matched to a gene. The CDR3 length is 16 residues. For the CDR3, the DNA is TGTGCCAGCAGCTCTTTTCTAGCGGGGGGCCGAGATACGCAGTATTTT. The encoded protein is CASSSFLAGGRDTQYF.

V and J are TRBV28 and TRBJ2-2, with D maybe TRBD1 (5 bases). Per the germline V gene, CDR1 is MDHEN and CDR2 is SYDVKM. This CDR3 spans 15 amino acids. Trimming cost V 6 bases and J 8 bases, with 19 bases left between them. The CDR3 is CASSQPLDMGGELFF. The CDR3 DNA reads as TGTGCCAGCAGCCAACCCCTGGACATGGGAGGGGAGCTGTTTTTT.

The V call is TRBV5-8, the J call TRBJ1-4; D is unclear. This CDR3 spans 14 amino acids. Germline V gene lookup returns CDR1 SGHTS and CDR2 YDEGEE. The V end was cut by 6 bases, the J end by 6 bases, with 15 bases between. CDR3 bases: TGTGCCAGCACCCGATACGGGGAGCATGAAAAACTGTTTTTT. It is translated as CASTRYGEHEKLFF.

This clone was counted a single time. The chain links TRBV18 to TRBJ1-1; D is possibly TRBD1 (5 bases). Between the trimmed V and J ends, which lost 3 bases and 0 bases, there was a span of 11 bases. This CDR3 spans 15 amino acids. Germline lookup yields CDR1 KGHSH and CDR2 LQKENI. The CDR3 DNA reads as TGTGCCAGCTCACCCGTACAGGCCTTGAACACTGAAGCTTTCTTT. Residues: CASSPVQALNTEAFF.

The rearrangement links TRBV28 to TRBJ1-2; 8 positions agree with TRBD1. The CDR3 is made up of 15 amino acids. Looked up from germline, CDR1 is MDHEN and CDR2 is SYDVKM. V lost 4 bases and J lost 4; bases outside the gene matches: 8. CDR3 DNA sequence: TGTGCCAGCAGTTCCCCGGACAGGGAGGGCTATGGCTACACCTTC. It encodes CASSSPDREGYGYTF.

This chain uses TRBV7-2 with TRBJ1-2; 9 bases map to TRBD1. V gave up 5 bases and J gave up 7 bases; unmatched junction bases: 17. Germline CDR1 reads SGHTA; CDR2 reads FQGNSA. The CDR3 is 17 residues long. This CDR3 is CASSPPGQGGETGGYTF. CDR3 DNA sequence: TGTGCCAGCAGCCCCCCGGGACAGGGTGGGGAGACGGGTGGCTACACCTTC.

This sequence joins TRBV18 and TRBJ2-7; 7 bases match TRBD1. The CDR3 extends over 13 amino acids. CDR1 KGHSH and CDR2 LQKENI come from the germline V gene. V lost 5 bases, J lost 2 bases, and 3 bases stayed unmatched. CDR3 amino acids: CASSSGQPYEQYF. The CDR3 DNA is TGTGCCAGCTCATCGGGACAGCCCTACGAGCAGTACTTC.